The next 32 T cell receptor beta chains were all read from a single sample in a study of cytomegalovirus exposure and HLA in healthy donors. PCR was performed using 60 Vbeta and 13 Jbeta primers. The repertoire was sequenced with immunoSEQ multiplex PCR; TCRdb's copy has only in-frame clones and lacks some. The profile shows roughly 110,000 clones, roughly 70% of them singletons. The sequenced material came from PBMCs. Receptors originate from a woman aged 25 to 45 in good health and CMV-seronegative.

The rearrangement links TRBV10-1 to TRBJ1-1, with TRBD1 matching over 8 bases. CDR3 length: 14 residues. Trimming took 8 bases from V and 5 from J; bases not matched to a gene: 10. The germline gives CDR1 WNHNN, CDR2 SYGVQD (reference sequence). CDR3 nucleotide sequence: TGCGCCAGCTCAATGGACAGGGACGTGACTGAAGCTTTCTTT. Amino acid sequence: CASSMDRDVTEAFF.

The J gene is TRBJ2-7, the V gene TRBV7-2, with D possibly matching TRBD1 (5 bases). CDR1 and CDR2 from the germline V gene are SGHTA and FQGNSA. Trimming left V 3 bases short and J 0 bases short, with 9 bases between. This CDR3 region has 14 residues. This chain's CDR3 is CASSLTALSYEQYF. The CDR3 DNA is TGTGCCAGCAGCTTGACAGCTCTCTCCTACGAGCAGTACTTC.

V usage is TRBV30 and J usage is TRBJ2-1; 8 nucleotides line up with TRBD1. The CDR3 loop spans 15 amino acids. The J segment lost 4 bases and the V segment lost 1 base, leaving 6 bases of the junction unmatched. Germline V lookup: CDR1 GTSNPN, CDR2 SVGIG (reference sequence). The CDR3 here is CAWSGRTGLYNEQFF. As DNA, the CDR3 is TGTGCCTGGAGTGGGAGGACAGGGCTATACAATGAGCAGTTCTTC. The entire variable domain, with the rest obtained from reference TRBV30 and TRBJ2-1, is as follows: SQTIHQWPATLVQPVGSPLSLECTVEGTSNPNLYWYRQAAGRGLQLLFYSVGIGQISSEVPQNLSASRPQDRQFILSSKKLLLSDSGFYLCAWSGRTGLYNEQFFGPGTRLTVL.

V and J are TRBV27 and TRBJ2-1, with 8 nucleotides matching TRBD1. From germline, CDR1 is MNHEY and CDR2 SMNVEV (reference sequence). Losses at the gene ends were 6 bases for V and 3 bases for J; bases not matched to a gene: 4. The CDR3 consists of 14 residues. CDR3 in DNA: TGTGCCAGCAGACAGGGGGAGTTCTACAATGAGCAGTTCTTC. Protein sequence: CASRQGEFYNEQFF.

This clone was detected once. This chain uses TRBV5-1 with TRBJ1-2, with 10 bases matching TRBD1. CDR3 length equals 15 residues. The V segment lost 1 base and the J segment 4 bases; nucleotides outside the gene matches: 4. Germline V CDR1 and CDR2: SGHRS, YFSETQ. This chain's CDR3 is CASSLLGQGTYGYTF. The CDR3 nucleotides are TGCGCCAGCAGCTTGTTGGGACAGGGGACCTATGGCTACACCTTC.

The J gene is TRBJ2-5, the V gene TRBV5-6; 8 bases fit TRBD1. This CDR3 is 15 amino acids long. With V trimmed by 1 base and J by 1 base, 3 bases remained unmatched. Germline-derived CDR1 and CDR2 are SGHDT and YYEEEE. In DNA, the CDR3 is TGTGCCAGCAGCTTGTGGCAGGGGGCCCAAGAGACCCAGTACTTC. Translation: CASSLWQGAQETQYF.

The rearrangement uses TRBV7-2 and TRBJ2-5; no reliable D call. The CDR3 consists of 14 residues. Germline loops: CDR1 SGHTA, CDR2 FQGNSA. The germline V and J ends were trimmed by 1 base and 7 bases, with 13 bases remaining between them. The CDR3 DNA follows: TGTGCCAGCAGCTTAGATCTGGAGAGAGGGACCCAGTACTTC. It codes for CASSLDLERGTQYF.

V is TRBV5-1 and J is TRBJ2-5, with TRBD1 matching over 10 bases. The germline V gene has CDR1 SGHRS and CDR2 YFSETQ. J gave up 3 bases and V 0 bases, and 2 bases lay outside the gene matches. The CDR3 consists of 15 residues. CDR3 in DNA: TGCGCCAGCAGCTTGGTTGGACAGGGGGAAGAGACCCAGTACTTC. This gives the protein CASSLVGQGEETQYF.

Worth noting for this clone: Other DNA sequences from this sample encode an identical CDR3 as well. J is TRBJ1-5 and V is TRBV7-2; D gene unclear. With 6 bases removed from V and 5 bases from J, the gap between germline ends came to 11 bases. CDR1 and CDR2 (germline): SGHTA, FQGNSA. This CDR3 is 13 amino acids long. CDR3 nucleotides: TGTGCCAGCAGTCCACAAGGAGATCAGCCCCAGCATTTT. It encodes CASSPQGDQPQHF.

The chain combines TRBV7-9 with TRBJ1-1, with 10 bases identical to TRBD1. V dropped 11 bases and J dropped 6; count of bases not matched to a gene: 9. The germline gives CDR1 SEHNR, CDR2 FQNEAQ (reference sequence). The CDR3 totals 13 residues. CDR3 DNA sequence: TGTGCCGGGACAGGGGCCCAGGGCGCTGAAGCTTTCTTT. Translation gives CAGTGAQGAEAFF.

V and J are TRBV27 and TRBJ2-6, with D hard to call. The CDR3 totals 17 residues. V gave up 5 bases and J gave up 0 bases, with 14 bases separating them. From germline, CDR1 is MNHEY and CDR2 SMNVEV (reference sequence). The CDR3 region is CASSPFAASSGANVLTF. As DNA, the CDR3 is TGTGCCAGCAGTCCTTTTGCGGCCAGCTCTGGGGCCAACGTCCTGACTTTC.

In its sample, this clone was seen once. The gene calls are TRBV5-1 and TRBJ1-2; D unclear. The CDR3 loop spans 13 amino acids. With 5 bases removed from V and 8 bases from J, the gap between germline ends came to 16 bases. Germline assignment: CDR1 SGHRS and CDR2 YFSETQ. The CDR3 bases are TGCGCCAGCAGTTCGGCGGGAGATGGAGGCTACACCTTC. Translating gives CASSSAGDGGYTF.

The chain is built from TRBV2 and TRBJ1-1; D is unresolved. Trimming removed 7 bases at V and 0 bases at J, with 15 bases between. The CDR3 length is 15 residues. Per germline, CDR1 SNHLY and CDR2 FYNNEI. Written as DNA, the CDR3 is TGTGCCAGCATGAGGGAGGCATTGATGAACACTGAAGCTTTCTTT. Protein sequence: CASMREALMNTEAFF.

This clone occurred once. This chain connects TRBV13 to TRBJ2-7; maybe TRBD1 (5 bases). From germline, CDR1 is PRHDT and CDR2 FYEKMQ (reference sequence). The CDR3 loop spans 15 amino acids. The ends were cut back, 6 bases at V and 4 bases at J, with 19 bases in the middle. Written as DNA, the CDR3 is TGTGCCAGCAGTTCGGTAGGGGCGGCATCTTACGAGCAGTACTTC. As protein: CASSSVGAASYEQYF.

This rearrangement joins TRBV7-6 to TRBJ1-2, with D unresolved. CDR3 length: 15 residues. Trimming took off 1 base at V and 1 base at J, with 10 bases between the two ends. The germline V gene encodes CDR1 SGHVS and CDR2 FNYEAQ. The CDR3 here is CASSLDSILNYGYTF. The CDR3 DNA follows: TGTGCCAGCAGCTTAGACAGCATCCTTAACTATGGCTACACCTTC.

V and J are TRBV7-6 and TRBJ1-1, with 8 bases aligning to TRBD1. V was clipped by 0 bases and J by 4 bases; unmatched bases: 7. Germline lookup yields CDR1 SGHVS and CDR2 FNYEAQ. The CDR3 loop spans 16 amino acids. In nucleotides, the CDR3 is TGTGCCAGCAGCTTAGCGGCGGGACAGGAGGGCACTGAAGCTTTCTTT. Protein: CASSLAAGQEGTEAFF.

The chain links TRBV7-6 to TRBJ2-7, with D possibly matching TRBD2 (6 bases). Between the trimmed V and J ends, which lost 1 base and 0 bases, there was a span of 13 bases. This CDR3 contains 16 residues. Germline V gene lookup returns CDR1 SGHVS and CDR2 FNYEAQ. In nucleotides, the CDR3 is TGTGCCAGCAGCTTAGGAACCGGGACTGCCTCCTACGAGCAGTACTTC. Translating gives CASSLGTGTASYEQYF.

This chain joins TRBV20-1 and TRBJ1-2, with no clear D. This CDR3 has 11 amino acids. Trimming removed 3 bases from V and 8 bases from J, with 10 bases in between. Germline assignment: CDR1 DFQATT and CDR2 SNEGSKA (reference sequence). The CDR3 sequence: CSARAARGYTF. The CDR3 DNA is TGCAGTGCTAGGGCTGCTAGGGGCTACACCTTC.

The CDR3 loop reads CASSQTGGNTEAFF. The CDR3 bases are TGTGCCAGCAGCCAGACAGGGGGAAACACTGAAGCTTTCTTT. This rearrangement joins TRBV6-1 to TRBJ1-1, with TRBD1 matching 9 bases. Per germline, CDR1 MNHNS and CDR2 SASEGT. The CDR3 covers 14 residues. With V trimmed by 6 bases and J by 2 bases, 4 bases remained unmatched.

CDR3 in amino acids: CASSYEGPTRYTF. The DNA for the CDR3 is TGTGCCAGCAGTTACGAGGGCCCCACTAGGTACACCTTC. The genes are TRBV6-6 and TRBJ1-2; the D is unclear. CDR1 is MNHNY, CDR2 SVGAGI, per germline (reference sequence). V lost 2 bases to trimming and J lost 11 bases, with 15 bases between them. The CDR3 is made up of 13 amino acids.

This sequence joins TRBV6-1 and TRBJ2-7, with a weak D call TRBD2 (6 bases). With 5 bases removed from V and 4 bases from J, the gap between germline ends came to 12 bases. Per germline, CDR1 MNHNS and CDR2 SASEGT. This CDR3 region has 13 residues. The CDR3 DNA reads TGTGCCAGCAGTCGGGGACTCGAATACGAGCAGTACTTC. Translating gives CASSRGLEYEQYF.

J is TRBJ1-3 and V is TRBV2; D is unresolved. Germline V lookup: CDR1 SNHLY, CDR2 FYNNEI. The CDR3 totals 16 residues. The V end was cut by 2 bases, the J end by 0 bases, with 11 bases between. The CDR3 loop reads CASSENGGPSGNTIYF. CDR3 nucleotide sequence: TGTGCCAGCAGTGAAAACGGAGGACCCTCTGGAAACACCATATATTTT.

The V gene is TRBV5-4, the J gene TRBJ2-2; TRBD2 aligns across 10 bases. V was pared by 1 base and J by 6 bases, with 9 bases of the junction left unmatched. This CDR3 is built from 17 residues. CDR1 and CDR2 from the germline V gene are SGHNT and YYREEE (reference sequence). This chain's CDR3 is CASSLTLLAGASGELFF. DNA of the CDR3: TGTGCCAGCAGCTTGACCCTTCTAGCGGGGGCGTCCGGGGAGCTGTTTTTT.

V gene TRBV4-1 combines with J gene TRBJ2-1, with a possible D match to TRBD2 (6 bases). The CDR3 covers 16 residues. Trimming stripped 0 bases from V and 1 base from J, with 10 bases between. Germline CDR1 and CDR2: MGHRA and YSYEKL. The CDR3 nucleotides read TGCGCCAGCAGCCAAGATCTAGCGCTTTCCTACAATGAGCAGTTCTTC. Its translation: CASSQDLALSYNEQFF.

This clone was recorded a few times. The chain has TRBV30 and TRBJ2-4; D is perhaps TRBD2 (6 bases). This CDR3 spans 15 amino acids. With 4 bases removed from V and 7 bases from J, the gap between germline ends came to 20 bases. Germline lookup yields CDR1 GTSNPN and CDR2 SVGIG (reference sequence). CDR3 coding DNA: TGTGCCTGGACCCTCTTAGGGGCGGGGACGAACATTCAGTACTTC. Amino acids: CAWTLLGAGTNIQYF.

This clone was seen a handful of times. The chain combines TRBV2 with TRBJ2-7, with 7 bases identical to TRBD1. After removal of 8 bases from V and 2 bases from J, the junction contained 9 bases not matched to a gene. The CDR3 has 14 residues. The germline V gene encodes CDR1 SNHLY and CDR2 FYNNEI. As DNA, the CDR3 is TGTGCCAGCCGTAACAGGGGTGGGGCCTACGAGCAGTACTTC. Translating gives CASRNRGGAYEQYF.

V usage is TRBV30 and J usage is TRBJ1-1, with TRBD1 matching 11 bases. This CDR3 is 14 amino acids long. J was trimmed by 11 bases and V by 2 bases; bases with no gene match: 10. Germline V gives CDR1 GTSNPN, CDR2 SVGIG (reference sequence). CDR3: CAWSTGQGERMAFF. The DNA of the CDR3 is TGTGCCTGGAGTACGGGACAGGGGGAAAGGATGGCTTTCTTT.

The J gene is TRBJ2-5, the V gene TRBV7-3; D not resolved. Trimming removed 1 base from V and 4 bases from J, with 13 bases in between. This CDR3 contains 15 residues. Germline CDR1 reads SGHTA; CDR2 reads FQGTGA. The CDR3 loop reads CASSLIPPPGETQYF. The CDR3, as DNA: TGTGCCAGCAGCTTAATTCCGCCTCCAGGAGAGACCCAGTACTTC. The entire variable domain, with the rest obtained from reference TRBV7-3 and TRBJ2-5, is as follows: GAGVSQTPSNKVTEKGKYVELRCDPISGHTALYWYRQSLGQGPEFLIYFQGTGAADDSGLPNDRFFAVRPEGSVSTLKIQRTERGDSAVYLCASSLIPPPGETQYFGPGTRLLVL.

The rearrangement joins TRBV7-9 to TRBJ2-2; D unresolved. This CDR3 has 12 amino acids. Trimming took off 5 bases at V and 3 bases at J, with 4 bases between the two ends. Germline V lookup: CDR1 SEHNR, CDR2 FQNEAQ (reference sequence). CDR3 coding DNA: TGTGCCAGCAGCCGGGACACCGGGGAGCTGTTTTTT. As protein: CASSRDTGELFF.

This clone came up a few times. CDR3 sequence reads: CASSMGAEETQYF. Here the CDR3 DNA reads TGTGCCAGTAGTATGGGGGCGGAAGAGACCCAGTACTTC. The V call is TRBV19, the J call TRBJ2-5, with a tentative D call TRBD1 (6 bases). CDR3 length: 13 residues. Germline CDR1 reads LNHDA; CDR2 reads SQIVND (reference sequence). V shed 3 bases and J shed 3 bases, with 8 bases lying between them.

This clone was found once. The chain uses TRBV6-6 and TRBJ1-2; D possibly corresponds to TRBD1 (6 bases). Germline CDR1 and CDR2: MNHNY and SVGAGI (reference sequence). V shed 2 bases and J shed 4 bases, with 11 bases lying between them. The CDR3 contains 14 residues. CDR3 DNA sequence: TGTGCCAGCAGTTACCGACAGGTCCCCTATGGCTACACCTTC. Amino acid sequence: CASSYRQVPYGYTF.

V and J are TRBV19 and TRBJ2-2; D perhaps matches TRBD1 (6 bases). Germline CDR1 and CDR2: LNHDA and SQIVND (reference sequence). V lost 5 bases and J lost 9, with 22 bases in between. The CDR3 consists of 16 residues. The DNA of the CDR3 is TGTGCCAGTAGTCTAGCTCCGGGACACTCCGGCCGGGAGCTGTTTTTT. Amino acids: CASSLAPGHSGRELFF.